This TCR beta chain was sequenced during a study of molecular identifiers for immune sequencing clone quantification. General study results and limits: Barcode collisions between identical TCR molecules could shrink estimates of highly expanded clone sizes. It was shown that clones above 20 RNA copies held over 98% of effector molecules, but under 1% in naive cells.

TCRdb re-derived calls from the PCR reads in MiXCR, one entry per CDR3 protein. The sample carries tens of thousands of distinct CDR3 sequences, more than 20% recorded once. Note on this clonotype: The antigen is unknown.

Source material: naive CD8+ T cells from blood, with Jurkat cell RNA spiked in. Subset here: FACS-sorted CD8+CD4-CCR7+CD45RA+ naive T cells. This receptor was taken from a human donor in good health. Some libraries in this study had Jurkat cell RNA spiked in.

The CDR3 coding sequence is TGTGCCAGCAGCTTAGTGAGGGGAACAGATACGCAGTATTTT. Amino acid sequence: CASSLVRGTDTQYF. The rearrangement links TRBV7-9 to TRBJ2-3; possibly TRBD1 or TRBD2 for D (5 bases each). The CDR3 spans 14 residues. The V gene lost 1 base and the J gene lost 3 bases, with 8 bases spanning the gap. Germline CDR1 and CDR2: SEHNR and FQNEAQ (reference sequence).